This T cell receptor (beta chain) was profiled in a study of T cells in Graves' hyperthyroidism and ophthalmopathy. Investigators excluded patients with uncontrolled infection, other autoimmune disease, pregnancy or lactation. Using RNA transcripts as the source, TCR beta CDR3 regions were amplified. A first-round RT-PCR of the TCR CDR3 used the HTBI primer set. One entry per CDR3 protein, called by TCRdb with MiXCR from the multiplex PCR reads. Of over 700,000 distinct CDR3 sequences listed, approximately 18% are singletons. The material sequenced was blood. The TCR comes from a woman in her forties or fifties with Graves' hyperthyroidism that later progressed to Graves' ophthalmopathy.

The CDR3, as DNA: TGCAGTGCCCAGGCCCACACCGGGGAGCTGTTTTTT. It encodes CSAQAHTGELFF. V usage is TRBV20-1 and J usage is TRBJ2-2; no clear D. Germline CDR1 reads DFQATT; CDR2 reads SNEGSKA (reference sequence). The CDR3 length is 12 residues. V was shortened by 6 bases and J by 3 bases, with 8 bases between the two germline ends.